The 15 T cell receptor beta chains given below trace back to one sample, sequenced in a study of T cells in Graves' hyperthyroidism and ophthalmopathy (dated by TCRdb to about 2019). The method behind the library was multiplex PCR. Sequencing was carried out with an Illumina HiSeq 2000. The TCR beta CDR3 regions were amplified from RNA transcripts. The TCR CDR3 was subjected to a first round of RT-PCR using the HTBI primer set and the Qiagen OneStep RT-PCR kit. The public sequencing data were trimmed at Q25 with fastp and processed into clonotypes with MiXCR by TCRdb, which kept only in-frame beta chains. Rows are combined by CDR3 protein, so each entry shows the most common genes and DNA. A total of around 560,000 distinct CDR3 sequences appear in this sample, over 15% of them only once. The top ten clonotypes cover 15% to 20% of the sample. The sample taken for sequencing was blood. These receptors came from a woman aged 18-35 years with Graves' hyperthyroidism.

The V gene is TRBV13, the J gene TRBJ2-7; the D is unclear. CDR1 and CDR2 from the germline V gene are PRHDT and FYEKMQ (reference sequence). Trimming cost V 1 base and J 5 bases, with 12 bases left between them. CDR3 length: 14 residues. The chain's CDR3 is CASSLVTDAHEQYF. CDR3 DNA sequence: TGTGCCAGCAGCTTAGTAACGGATGCCCACGAGCAGTACTTC.

This clonotype was seen a handful of times. The CDR3 reads CASSLPSGRSTGELFF. The CDR3 coding sequence is TGTGCCAGCAGTCTCCCAAGCGGGAGAAGTACCGGGGAGCTGTTTTTT. The chain recombines TRBV28 with TRBJ2-2; 8 bases fit TRBD2. Germline V CDR1 and CDR2: MDHEN, SYDVKM. This CDR3 is 16 amino acids long. V lost 5 bases and J lost 5; bases outside the gene matches: 10.

This clonotype has a handful of counts. The genes are TRBV18 and TRBJ2-3; D gene ambiguous. The CDR3 has 14 residues. Trimming shortened V by 0 bases and J by 1 base, and 5 bases separated the two germline ends. Germline lookup yields CDR1 KGHSH and CDR2 LQKENI. CDR3 in amino acids: CASSPPQGTDTQYF. CDR3 bases: TGTGCCAGCTCACCACCCCAGGGCACAGATACGCAGTATTTT.

V usage is TRBV20-1 and J usage is TRBJ1-1; D is perhaps TRBD1 (6 bases). V was trimmed by 3 bases and J by 0 bases, leaving 8 bases between them. The CDR3 spans 13 residues. CDR1 and CDR2 (germline): DFQATT, SNEGSKA (reference sequence). Here the CDR3 reads CSASQGMNTEAFF. The CDR3 DNA reads as TGCAGTGCTAGCCAGGGGATGAACACTGAAGCTTTCTTT.

V is TRBV5-5 and J is TRBJ1-3; 8 positions agree with TRBD1. Germline values: CDR1 SGHKS, CDR2 YYEKEE (reference sequence). V dropped 3 bases and J dropped 4; count of bases not matched to a gene: 6. The CDR3 runs to 15 residues. The CDR3, as DNA: TGTGCCAGCAGCTACGACAGGGGAACCGGAAACACCATATATTTT. Encoded protein: CASSYDRGTGNTIYF.

The rearrangement links TRBV7-9 to TRBJ2-3, with TRBD2 matching over 7 bases. V was pared by 4 bases and J by 1 base, with 8 bases of the junction left unmatched. Germline CDR1 is SEHNR and CDR2 is FQNEAQ (reference sequence). The CDR3 contains 16 residues. CDR3 in DNA: TGTGCCAGCAGCTCAGACCCTAGCGGACGCACAGATACGCAGTATTTT. Amino acid sequence: CASSSDPSGRTDTQYF.

This clonotype was seen repeatedly, ten times or more. The chain joins TRBV20-1 to TRBJ1-2, with D possibly TRBD1 on 5 matching bases. Deletions cut 3 bases from V and 4 bases from J, with 18 bases between. The CDR3 is made up of 15 amino acids. Germline values: CDR1 DFQATT, CDR2 SNEGSKA (reference sequence). The CDR3 sequence: CSASPGNTVSYGYTF. The CDR3 nucleotides are TGCAGTGCTAGCCCAGGGAACACAGTAAGCTATGGCTACACCTTC.

This clonotype was seen more than once but under ten times. V usage is TRBV6-5 and J usage is TRBJ2-2; maybe TRBD2 (5 bases). This CDR3 has 14 amino acids. Germline CDR1 and CDR2: MNHEY and SVGAGI. Trimming shortened V by 2 bases and J by 6 bases, and 10 bases separated the two germline ends. CDR3 nucleotide sequence: TGTGCCAGCAGTTACGGGGTGGAGGCCGGGGAGCTGTTTTTT. Amino acids: CASSYGVEAGELFF.

The chain couples TRBV6-4 to TRBJ1-1; D gene unclear. V was cut by 0 bases and J by 8 bases, with 10 bases left in between. Germline CDR1 MRHNA, CDR2 SNTAGT. This CDR3 is built from 13 residues. CDR3 sequence (DNA): TGTGCCAGCAGTGACTCGATCACTGGGGAAGCTTTCTTT. Its protein is CASSDSITGEAFF.

This clonotype was found a few times. The V gene is TRBV11-2, the J gene TRBJ2-1; unclear D gene. Germline lookup yields CDR1 SGHAT and CDR2 FQNNGV. V lost 6 bases to trimming and J lost 6 bases, with 18 bases between them. The CDR3 covers 15 residues. CDR3 DNA sequence: TGTGCCAGCAGAAGTACAGTCTCACGGTTCAATGAGCAGTTCTTC. As protein: CASRSTVSRFNEQFF. Full variable domain (outside the CDR3, taken from reference TRBV11-2 and TRBJ2-1): EAGVAQSPRYKIIEKRQSVAFWCNPISGHATLYWYQQILGQGPKLLIQFQNNGVVDDSQLPKDRFSAERLKGVDSTLKIQPAKLEDSAVYLCASRSTVSRFNEQFFGPGTRLTVL.

In this sample, this clonotype turned up many times. This rearrangement joins TRBV20-1 to TRBJ2-3, with no clear D. Germline V lookup: CDR1 DFQATT, CDR2 SNEGSKA (reference sequence). The CDR3 spans 14 residues. Trimming removed 2 bases from V and 6 bases from J, with 15 bases in between. The CDR3 DNA reads as TGCAGTGCTAGAAACGTCCGGGCCAGGGATACGCAGTATTTT. This sequence encodes CSARNVRARDTQYF.

The table lists this clonotype with many counts. The V call is TRBV24-1, the J call TRBJ2-1; tentative D call: TRBD2 (6 bases). Trimming stripped 4 bases from V and 9 bases from J, with 12 bases between. This CDR3 is 13 amino acids long. The germline V gene has CDR1 KGHDR and CDR2 SFDVKD. The CDR3 DNA sequence: TGTGCCACCAGTGACCCACCACTAGCTGAGCAGTTCTTC. This gives the protein CATSDPPLAEQFF.

This clonotype is a singleton in its sample. One base away lies a much larger clone, so this may be a sequencing read error. This chain uses TRBV11-2 with TRBJ1-6; D not certain. Germline lookup yields CDR1 SGHAT and CDR2 FQNNGV. CDR3 length equals 16 residues. The CDR3 sequence: CAGSLMVRSYNSPLHF. CDR3 nucleotide sequence: TGTGCCGGCAGCCTGATGGTGCGGTCCTATAATTCACCCCTCCACTTT.

V is TRBV11-2 and J is TRBJ2-2; 11 bases agree with TRBD2. Unmatched junction bases numbered 0, after V lost 1 base and J lost 5 bases. The CDR3 is 15 amino acids. Germline assignment: CDR1 SGHAT and CDR2 FQNNGV. In DNA, the CDR3 is TGTGCCAGCAGCTTAGCTAGCGGGGGGACCGGGGAGCTGTTTTTT. It yields the protein CASSLASGGTGELFF.

At least ten counts were recorded for this clonotype. V and J are TRBV28 and TRBJ2-7; D tentatively fits TRBD1 or TRBD2 (5 bases each). V dropped 6 bases and J dropped 5 bases, with 14 bases sitting between them. The germline CDR1 and CDR2 sequences are MDHEN and SYDVKM. The CDR3 loop spans 13 amino acids. For the CDR3, the DNA is TGTGCCAGCAGCCAAACGGGGCTGGACGAGCAGTACTTC. Translation: CASSQTGLDEQYF. Together with reference TRBV28 and TRBJ2-7, the CDR3 gives the full variable domain: DVKVTQSSRYLVKRTGEKVFLECVQDMDHENMFWYRQDPGLGLRLIYFSYDVKMKEKGDIPEGYSVSREKKERFSLILESASTNQTSMYLCASSQTGLDEQYFGPGTRLTVT.